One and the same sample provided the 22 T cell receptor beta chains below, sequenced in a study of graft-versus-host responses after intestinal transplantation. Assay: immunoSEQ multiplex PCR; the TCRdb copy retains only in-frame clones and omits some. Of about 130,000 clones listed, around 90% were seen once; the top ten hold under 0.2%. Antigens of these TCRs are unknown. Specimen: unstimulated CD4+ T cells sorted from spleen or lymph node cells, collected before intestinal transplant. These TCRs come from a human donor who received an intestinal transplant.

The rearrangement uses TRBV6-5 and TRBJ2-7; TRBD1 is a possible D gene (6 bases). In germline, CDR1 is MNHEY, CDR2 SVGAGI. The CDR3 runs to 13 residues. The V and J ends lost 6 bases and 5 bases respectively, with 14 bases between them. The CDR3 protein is CASREEGDNEQYF. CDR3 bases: TGTGCCAGCAGAGAAGAAGGGGACAACGAGCAGTACTTC.

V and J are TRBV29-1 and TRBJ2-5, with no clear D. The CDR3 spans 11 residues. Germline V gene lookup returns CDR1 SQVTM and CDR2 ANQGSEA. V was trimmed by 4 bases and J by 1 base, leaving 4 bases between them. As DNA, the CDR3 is TGCAGCGTTGGTAGCCAAGAGACCCAGTACTTC. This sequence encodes CSVGSQETQYF.

The CDR3 DNA sequence: TGTGCCAGCAGCTCCACCGCCCGGGACAGGGTCTATGGCTACACCTTC. Encoded protein: CASSSTARDRVYGYTF. The chain has TRBV13 and TRBJ1-2; TRBD1 matches at 9 bases. J was trimmed by 4 bases and V by 4 bases; bases with no gene match: 10. The germline V gene has CDR1 PRHDT and CDR2 FYEKMQ (reference sequence). The CDR3 spans 16 residues.

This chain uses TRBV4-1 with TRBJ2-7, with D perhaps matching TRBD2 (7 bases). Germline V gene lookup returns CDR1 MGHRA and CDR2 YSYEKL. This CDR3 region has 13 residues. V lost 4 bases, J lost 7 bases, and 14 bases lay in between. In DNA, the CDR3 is TGCGCCAGCAGCCCGCGGGGGCCGGGGGAGCAGTACTTC. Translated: CASSPRGPGEQYF.

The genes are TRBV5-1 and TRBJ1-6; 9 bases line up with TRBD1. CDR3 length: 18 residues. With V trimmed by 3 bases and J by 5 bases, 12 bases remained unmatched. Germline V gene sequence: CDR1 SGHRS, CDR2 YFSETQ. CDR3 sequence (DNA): TGCGCCAGCAGCTGGCGGCAACCGGGACAGGGTAATAATTCACCCCTCCACTTT. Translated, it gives CASSWRQPGQGNNSPLHF.

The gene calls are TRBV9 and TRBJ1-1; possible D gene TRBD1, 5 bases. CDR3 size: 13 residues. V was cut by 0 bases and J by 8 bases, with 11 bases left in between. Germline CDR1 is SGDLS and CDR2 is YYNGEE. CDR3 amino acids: CASSVGRGNEAFF. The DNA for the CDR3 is TGTGCCAGCAGCGTAGGACGGGGGAACGAAGCTTTCTTT.

The CDR3 coding sequence is TGTGCCAGCAGTCGTATTTCAGGGGGGACCCAAGAGACCCAGTACTTC. Encoded protein: CASSRISGGTQETQYF. This rearrangement joins TRBV7-9 to TRBJ2-5, with D possibly being TRBD1 (7 bases). The V gene's germline CDR1 is SEHNR and CDR2 FQNEAQ (reference sequence). The germline V and J ends were trimmed by 6 bases and 1 base, with 18 bases remaining between them. This CDR3 spans 16 amino acids.

CDR3: CASSYSYGTGQETQYF. The CDR3 region has the DNA TGTGCCAGCAGTTACTCCTACGGGACAGGGCAGGAGACCCAGTACTTC. J is TRBJ2-5 and V is TRBV6-5; 9 bases fit TRBD1. CDR3 size: 16 residues. With V trimmed by 0 bases and J by 5 bases, 7 bases remained unmatched. The germline gives CDR1 MNHEY, CDR2 SVGAGI.

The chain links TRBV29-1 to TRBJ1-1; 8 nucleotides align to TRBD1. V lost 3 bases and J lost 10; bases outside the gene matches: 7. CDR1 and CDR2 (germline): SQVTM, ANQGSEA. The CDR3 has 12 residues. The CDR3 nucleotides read TGCAGCGTTGACGGGGACACAGGGGGAGCTTTCTTT. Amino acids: CSVDGDTGGAFF.

The CDR3 region is CASSENKGYSPLHF. DNA for the CDR3: TGTGCCAGCAGTGAGAACAAGGGGTATTCACCCCTCCACTTT. V is TRBV2 and J is TRBJ1-6; possibly TRBD1 for D (5 bases). V lost 3 bases, J lost 8 bases, and 11 bases lay in between. The germline gives CDR1 SNHLY, CDR2 FYNNEI. This CDR3 has 14 residues.

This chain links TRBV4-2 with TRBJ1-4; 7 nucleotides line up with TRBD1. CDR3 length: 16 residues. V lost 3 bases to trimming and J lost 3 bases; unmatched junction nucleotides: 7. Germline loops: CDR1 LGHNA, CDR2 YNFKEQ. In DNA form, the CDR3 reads TGTGCCAGCAGCCAGGGGACAGCGAGCTCTAATGAAAAACTGTTTTTT. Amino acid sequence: CASSQGTASSNEKLFF.

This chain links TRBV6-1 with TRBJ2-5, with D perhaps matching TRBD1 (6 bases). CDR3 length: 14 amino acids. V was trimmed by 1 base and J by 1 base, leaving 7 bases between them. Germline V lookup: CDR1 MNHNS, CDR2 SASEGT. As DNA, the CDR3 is TGTGCCAGCAGTGAAGGGACAGCCCAAGAGACCCAGTACTTC. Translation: CASSEGTAQETQYF.

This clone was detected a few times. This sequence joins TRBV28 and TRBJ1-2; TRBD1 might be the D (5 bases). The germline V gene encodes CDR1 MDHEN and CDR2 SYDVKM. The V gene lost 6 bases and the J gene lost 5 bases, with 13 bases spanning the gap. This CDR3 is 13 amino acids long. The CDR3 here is CASSPGTKYGYTF. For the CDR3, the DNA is TGTGCCAGCAGCCCTGGGACCAAATATGGCTACACCTTC.

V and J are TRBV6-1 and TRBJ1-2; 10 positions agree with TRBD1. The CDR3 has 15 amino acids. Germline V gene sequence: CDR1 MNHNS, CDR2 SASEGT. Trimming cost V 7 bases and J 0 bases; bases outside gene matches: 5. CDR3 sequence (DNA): TGTGCCAGCACCCCGGACAGGGGGACTAACTATGGCTACACCTTC. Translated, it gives CASTPDRGTNYGYTF.

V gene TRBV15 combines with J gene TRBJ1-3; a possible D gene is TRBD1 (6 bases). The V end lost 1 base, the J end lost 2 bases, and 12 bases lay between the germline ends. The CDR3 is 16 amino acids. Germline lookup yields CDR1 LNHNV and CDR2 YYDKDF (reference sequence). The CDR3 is CATSRAGTTTGNTIYF. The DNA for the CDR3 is TGTGCCACCAGCAGAGCCGGGACAACGACTGGAAACACCATATATTTT.

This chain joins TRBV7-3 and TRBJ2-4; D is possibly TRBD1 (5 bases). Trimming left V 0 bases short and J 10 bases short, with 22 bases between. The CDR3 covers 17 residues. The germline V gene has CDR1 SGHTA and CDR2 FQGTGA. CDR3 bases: TGTGCCAGCAGCTTAACGGGGCAGTCCCGAGCCCCTGAGATTCAGTACTTC. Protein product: CASSLTGQSRAPEIQYF. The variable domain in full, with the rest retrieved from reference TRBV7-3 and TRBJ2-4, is GAGVSQTPSNKVTEKGKYVELRCDPISGHTALYWYRQSLGQGPEFLIYFQGTGAADDSGLPNDRFFAVRPEGSVSTLKIQRTERGDSAVYLCASSLTGQSRAPEIQYFGAGTRLSVL.

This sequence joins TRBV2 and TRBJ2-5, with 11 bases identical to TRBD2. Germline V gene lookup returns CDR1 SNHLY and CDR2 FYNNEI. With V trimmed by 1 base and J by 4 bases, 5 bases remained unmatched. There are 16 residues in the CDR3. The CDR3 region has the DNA TGTGCCAGCAGTGAAGGGGCTAGCGGGGGGAGAGAGACCCAGTACTTC. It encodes CASSEGASGGRETQYF.

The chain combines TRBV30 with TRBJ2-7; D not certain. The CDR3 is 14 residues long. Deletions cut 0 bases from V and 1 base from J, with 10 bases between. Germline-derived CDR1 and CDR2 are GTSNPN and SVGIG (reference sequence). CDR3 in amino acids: CAWSVLPDSYEQYF. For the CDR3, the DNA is TGTGCCTGGAGTGTACTGCCGGATTCCTACGAGCAGTACTTC.

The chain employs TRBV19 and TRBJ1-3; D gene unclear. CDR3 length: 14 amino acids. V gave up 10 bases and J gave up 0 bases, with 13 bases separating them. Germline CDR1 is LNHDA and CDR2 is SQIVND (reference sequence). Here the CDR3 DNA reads TGTGCCACTCGGTCGCGGAGCTCTGGAAACACCATATATTTT. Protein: CATRSRSSGNTIYF.

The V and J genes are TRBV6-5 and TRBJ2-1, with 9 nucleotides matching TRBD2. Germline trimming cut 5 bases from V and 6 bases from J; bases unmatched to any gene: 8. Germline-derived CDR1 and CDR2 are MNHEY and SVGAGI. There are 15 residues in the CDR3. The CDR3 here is CASSPGGGAFNEQFF. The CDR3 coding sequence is TGTGCCAGCAGTCCAGGCGGGGGGGCCTTCAATGAGCAGTTCTTC.

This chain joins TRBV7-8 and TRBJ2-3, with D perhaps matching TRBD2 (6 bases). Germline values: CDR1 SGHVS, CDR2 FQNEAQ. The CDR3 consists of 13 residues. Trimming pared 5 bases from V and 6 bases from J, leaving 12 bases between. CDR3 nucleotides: TGTGCCAGCAGCCGGGGGACTCGGGATACGCAGTATTTT. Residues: CASSRGTRDTQYF.

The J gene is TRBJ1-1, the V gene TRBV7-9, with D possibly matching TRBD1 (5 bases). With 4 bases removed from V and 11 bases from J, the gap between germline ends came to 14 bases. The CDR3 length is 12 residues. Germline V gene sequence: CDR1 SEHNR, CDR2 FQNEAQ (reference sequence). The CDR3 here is CASSSGQNSAFF. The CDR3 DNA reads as TGTGCCAGCAGCTCCGGACAAAATTCCGCTTTCTTT.